The 8 T cell receptor beta chains listed next were all sequenced from one sample in a study of CD8 T cells in Susac syndrome. Random hexamers were used to reverse transcribe an amount of 0.5 to 1 ug RNA. Each CDR3 protein is one row after TCRdb ran MiXCR on the immunoSEQ multiplex PCR reads. The data show tens of thousands of distinct CDR3 sequences, 85% to 95% seen once. Sequences were obtained from CD4+ T cells from PBMCs. The receptors here all came from a human donor with Susac syndrome.

The chain employs TRBV20-1 and TRBJ1-5, with D unclear. Looked up from germline, CDR1 is DFQATT and CDR2 is SNEGSKA (reference sequence). Trimming pared 5 bases from V and 6 bases from J, leaving 17 bases between. This CDR3 has 14 residues. The CDR3 sequence is CSASAGGRSQPQHF. The CDR3 region has the DNA TGCAGTGCTTCCGCGGGCGGGCGGAGTCAGCCCCAGCATTTT.

The V gene is TRBV28, the J gene TRBJ1-3; D is ambiguous. The germline V gene has CDR1 MDHEN and CDR2 SYDVKM. Trimming left V 5 bases short and J 2 bases short, with 16 bases between. There are 16 residues in the CDR3. This chain's CDR3 is CASSASDIVTGNTIYF. CDR3 in DNA: TGTGCCAGCAGTGCCTCCGATATAGTAACTGGAAACACCATATATTTT.

The rearrangement uses TRBV28 and TRBJ1-1; D might be TRBD1 (5 bases). The CDR3 runs to 15 residues. Deletions cut 7 bases from V and 0 bases from J, with 15 bases between. Germline V lookup: CDR1 MDHEN, CDR2 SYDVKM. The CDR3 nucleotides read TGTGCCAGCACTAATATTGGGGGTGTGAACACTGAAGCTTTCTTT. This gives the protein CASTNIGGVNTEAFF.

The CDR3 DNA is TGTGCCAGCAGCTTAGAGTCCCGGCAGGGCCCGCGAGGCTACACCTTC. It specifies CASSLESRQGPRGYTF. The chain is built from TRBV7-2 and TRBJ1-2; D is perhaps TRBD1 (5 bases). V was shortened by 1 base and J by 8 bases, with 20 bases between the two germline ends. The germline V gene encodes CDR1 SGHTA and CDR2 FQGNSA. CDR3 length: 16 residues.

The chain links TRBV4-1 to TRBJ1-2; TRBD1 agrees at 10 bases. Germline V gene lookup returns CDR1 MGHRA and CDR2 YSYEKL. CDR3 length equals 15 residues. Unmatched junction bases numbered 1, after V lost 1 base and J lost 2 bases. The CDR3 loop is CASSQGQGANYGYTF. The DNA of the CDR3 is TGCGCCAGCAGCCAAGGACAGGGGGCGAACTATGGCTACACCTTC.

The chain's CDR3 is CASSQDPGRFDYEQYF. The CDR3 DNA reads TGTGCCAGCAGCCAAGATCCGGGCAGGTTCGATTACGAGCAGTACTTC. The chain couples TRBV3-1 to TRBJ2-7; no clear D. CDR1 is LGHDT, CDR2 YNNKEL, per germline (reference sequence). CDR3 size: 16 residues. V dropped 0 bases and J dropped 4 bases, with 16 bases sitting between them.

The genes are TRBV20-1 and TRBJ2-1, with 11 bases aligning to TRBD2. Germline V gene sequence: CDR1 DFQATT, CDR2 SNEGSKA (reference sequence). This CDR3 has 16 amino acids. J was trimmed by 2 bases and V by 0 bases; bases with no gene match: 3. CDR3: CSARDASGGTYNEQFF. The CDR3 DNA follows: TGCAGTGCTAGAGATGCTAGCGGGGGGACCTACAATGAGCAGTTCTTC.

The chain joins TRBV14 to TRBJ1-1, with D unclear. V was cut by 0 bases and J by 3 bases, with 8 bases left in between. This CDR3 has 14 residues. The germline V gene encodes CDR1 SGHDN and CDR2 FVKESK. Written as DNA, the CDR3 is TGTGCCAGCAGCCAAGATAGTCTGGACACTGAAGCTTTCTTT. It translates to CASSQDSLDTEAFF.